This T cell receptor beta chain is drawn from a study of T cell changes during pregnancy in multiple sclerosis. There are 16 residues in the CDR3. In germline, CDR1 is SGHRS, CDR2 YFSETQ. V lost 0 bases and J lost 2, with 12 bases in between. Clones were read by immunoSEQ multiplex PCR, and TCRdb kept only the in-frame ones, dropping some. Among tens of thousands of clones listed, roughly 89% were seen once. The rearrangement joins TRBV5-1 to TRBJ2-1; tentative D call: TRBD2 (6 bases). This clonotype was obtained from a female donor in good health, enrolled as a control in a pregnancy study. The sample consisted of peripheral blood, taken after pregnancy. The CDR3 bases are TGCGCCAGCAGCTTGGCCGCGGAGGGCCCCTACAATGAGCAGTTCTTC. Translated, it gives CASSLAAEGPYNEQFF.